This entry lists 20 T cell receptor beta chains sequenced from one sample in a study of T cell responses to AZD1222 COVID-19 vaccine. The repertoire was sequenced with immunoSEQ multiplex PCR; TCRdb's copy has only in-frame clones and lacks some. The repertoire includes 140,000 to 150,000 clones, 90% to 95% of them detected once, and 7.5% to 9.5% sits in the top ten. The sample here was peripheral blood, taken on day 0 of AZD1222 vaccination. Source of these receptors: an adult in good health.

The gene calls are TRBV10-3 and TRBJ2-2; a possible D gene is TRBD1 (6 bases). V lost 10 bases to trimming and J lost 7 bases, with 13 bases between them. Germline lookup yields CDR1 ENHRY and CDR2 SYGVKD. The CDR3 sequence is 12 residues long. The DNA for the CDR3 is TGTGCCACAAAACAGGGCGACGGGGAGCTGTTTTTT. Protein sequence: CATKQGDGELFF.

The V call is TRBV28, the J call TRBJ2-6; no clear D gene. V lost 3 bases, J lost 0 bases, and 3 bases lay in between. Looked up from germline, CDR1 is MDHEN and CDR2 is SYDVKM. This CDR3 has 14 amino acids. The CDR3 loop is CASSLSSGANVLTF. The CDR3, as DNA: TGTGCCAGCAGTTTGAGCTCTGGGGCCAACGTCCTGACTTTC.

This chain uses TRBV12-3 or TRBV12-4 with TRBJ2-1; TRBD1 is a possible D gene (5 bases). The CDR3 is 12 residues long. V was cut by 1 base and J by 8 bases, with 6 bases left in between. The DNA of the CDR3 is TGTGCCAGCAGTTTAGGGGGCTATGAGCAGTTCTTC. This codes for CASSLGGYEQFF.

V and J are TRBV27 and TRBJ1-1; 8 bases are shared with TRBD1. The V segment lost 5 bases and the J segment 8 bases; nucleotides outside the gene matches: 7. The germline V gene encodes CDR1 MNHEY and CDR2 SMNVEV (reference sequence). The CDR3 has 13 residues. The CDR3 DNA is TGTGCCAGCAGTCCTCGGACAGGGAGGGAAGCTTTCTTT. As protein: CASSPRTGREAFF.

The rearrangement uses TRBV15 and TRBJ2-7; 7 nucleotides line up with TRBD1. The V gene end was trimmed by 5 bases and the J gene end by 2 bases; junction bases not matched to a gene: 12. This CDR3 is built from 16 residues. CDR1 is LNHNV and CDR2 is YYDKDF in the germline V gene (reference sequence). DNA for the CDR3: TGTGCCACCAGCGCCCAAGGGGGCCTAAACCCCTACGAGCAGTACTTC. Encoded protein: CATSAQGGLNPYEQYF.

This sequence joins TRBV12-3 or TRBV12-4 and TRBJ1-2; D remains ambiguous. The CDR3 is made up of 13 amino acids. Trimming shortened V by 2 bases and J by 4 bases, and 8 bases separated the two germline ends. CDR3 region: CASSLNSIYGYTF. The CDR3 nucleotides read TGTGCCAGCAGTTTAAACAGCATCTATGGCTACACCTTC.

V is TRBV28 and J is TRBJ1-2, with 9 bases matching TRBD1. The CDR3 runs to 15 residues. The J segment lost 5 bases and the V segment lost 8 bases, leaving 12 bases of the junction unmatched. CDR1 is MDHEN and CDR2 is SYDVKM in the germline V gene. The CDR3 protein is CASWTGEGFGYGYTF. CDR3 nucleotide sequence: TGTGCCAGCTGGACAGGGGAAGGATTCGGGTATGGCTACACCTTC.

This chain joins TRBV19 and TRBJ1-1, with D unclear. The ends were cut back, 3 bases at V and 1 base at J, with 12 bases in the middle. Germline V gene data show CDR1 as LNHDA and CDR2 as SQIVND (reference sequence). This CDR3 region has 15 residues. This CDR3 is CASSIVGWGNTEAFF. CDR3 nucleotides: TGTGCCAGTAGTATTGTGGGCTGGGGGAACACTGAAGCTTTCTTT.

The rearrangement uses TRBV29-1 and TRBJ2-2; D may correspond to TRBD1 or TRBD2 (5 bases each). Deletions cut 7 bases from V and 5 bases from J, with 17 bases between. There are 14 residues in the CDR3. CDR1 SQVTM and CDR2 ANQGSEA come from the germline V gene. CDR3 region: CSAGKTAETGELFF. In DNA form, the CDR3 reads TGCAGCGCAGGCAAGACAGCGGAGACCGGGGAGCTGTTTTTT.

The rearrangement joins TRBV14 to TRBJ2-1, with 12 bases matching TRBD2. Trimming took 4 bases from V and 9 from J; bases not matched to a gene: 7. From germline, CDR1 is SGHDN and CDR2 FVKESK. This CDR3 comprises 15 residues. The DNA for the CDR3 is TGTGCCAGCAGCCCCCTAAGACTAGCGGGGGCTGAGCAGTTCTTC. This translates into CASSPLRLAGAEQFF.

V usage is TRBV14 and J usage is TRBJ1-1; tentative D call: TRBD1 (5 bases). V was cut by 1 base and J by 4 bases, with 10 bases left in between. The germline V gene encodes CDR1 SGHDN and CDR2 FVKESK. The CDR3 is 14 amino acids. Written as DNA, the CDR3 is TGTGCCAGCAGCCAAGGGACAATGGGCACTGAAGCTTTCTTT. This encodes CASSQGTMGTEAFF.

V is TRBV18 and J is TRBJ2-7, with 9 nucleotides matching TRBD2. CDR1 and CDR2 (germline): KGHSH, LQKENI. The CDR3 length is 15 residues. The V segment lost 1 base and the J segment 4 bases; nucleotides outside the gene matches: 5. The CDR3 region is CASSPQGLADYEQYF. The CDR3 DNA follows: TGTGCCAGCTCACCACAGGGACTAGCCGATTACGAGCAGTACTTC.

This CDR3 reads CASSQSLLVARFTEAFF. In DNA form, the CDR3 reads TGCGCCAGCAGCCAATCCCTGCTGGTCGCCAGATTCACTGAAGCTTTCTTT. V usage is TRBV4-3 and J usage is TRBJ1-1; no clear D. Trimming stripped 2 bases from V and 4 bases from J, with 20 bases between. Germline assignment: CDR1 LGHNA and CDR2 YSLEER. CDR3 length: 17 amino acids.

V is TRBV29-1 and J is TRBJ1-1; D uncertain. The ends were cut back, 6 bases at V and 3 bases at J, with 11 bases in the middle. Germline-derived CDR1 and CDR2 are SQVTM and ANQGSEA. This CDR3 comprises 12 residues. In nucleotides, the CDR3 is TGCAGCGTGGTCAGAGGAGACACTGAAGCTTTCTTT. Translated, it gives CSVVRGDTEAFF.

The table lists this clone with a count of one. The V call is TRBV6-5, the J call TRBJ1-1; D might be TRBD1 (5 bases). With 8 bases removed from V and 0 bases from J, the gap between germline ends came to 13 bases. The CDR3 has 14 amino acids. The V gene's germline CDR1 is MNHEY and CDR2 SVGAGI. The CDR3 reads CASDSRGLNTEAFF. The CDR3 nucleotides read TGTGCCAGCGACTCTCGGGGGTTGAACACTGAAGCTTTCTTT.

The rearrangement links TRBV7-8 to TRBJ2-1; TRBD1 agrees at 12 bases. The junction had 7 bases not matched to a gene; V was cut back by 5 bases and J by 8 bases. The CDR3 totals 15 residues. Germline V CDR1 and CDR2: SGHVS, FQNEAQ. The CDR3 here is CASSTRDRGQHEQFF. The CDR3 coding sequence is TGTGCCAGCAGCACTAGGGACAGGGGGCAACATGAGCAGTTCTTC.

Judged by abundance, this clone is medium-sized (0.01 to 0.1%). The J gene is TRBJ1-5, the V gene TRBV4-1; D uncertain. Trimming took 2 bases from V and 1 from J, leaving 12 bases between them. The CDR3 totals 16 residues. Germline CDR1 is MGHRA and CDR2 is YSYEKL. The CDR3 loop is CASSQFGGLSNQPQHF. The DNA of the CDR3 is TGCGCCAGCAGCCAATTTGGCGGGCTGAGCAATCAGCCCCAGCATTTT.

This chain joins TRBV3-1 (or the pseudogene TRBV3-2) and TRBJ2-2, with a weak D call TRBD2 (6 bases). V was clipped by 6 bases and J by 1 base, with 15 bases between them. The CDR3 length is 16 residues. The germline V gene has CDR1 LGHDT and CDR2 YNNKEL (reference sequence). The CDR3 nucleotides are TGTGCCAGCAGACAACGGACGGGGGTGAACACCGGGGAGCTGTTTTTT. This codes for CASRQRTGVNTGELFF.

This clone came up once. The V call is TRBV19, the J call TRBJ1-1, with D uncertain. Germline CDR1 reads LNHDA; CDR2 reads SQIVND (reference sequence). Trimming shortened V by 6 bases and J by 1 base, and 12 bases separated the two germline ends. The CDR3 extends over 14 amino acids. This CDR3 reads CASSNGQTNTEAFF. The CDR3 DNA sequence: TGTGCCAGTAGCAATGGCCAAACGAACACTGAAGCTTTCTTT. Based on the CDR3 plus reference TRBV19 and TRBJ1-1, the full variable domain is DGGITQSPKYLFRKEGQNVTLSCEQNLNHDAMYWYRQDPGQGLRLIYYSQIVNDFQKGDIAEGYSVSREKKESFPLTVTSAQKNPTAFYLCASSNGQTNTEAFFGQGTRLTVV.

The rearrangement uses TRBV20-1 and TRBJ2-3; a weak D match, TRBD1 (5 bases). The CDR3 contains 11 residues. Per germline, CDR1 DFQATT and CDR2 SNEGSKA (reference sequence). Trimming pared 5 bases from V and 6 bases from J, leaving 9 bases between. The CDR3 protein is CSAFNRDTQYF. CDR3 bases: TGCAGTGCTTTTAACAGGGATACGCAGTATTTT.